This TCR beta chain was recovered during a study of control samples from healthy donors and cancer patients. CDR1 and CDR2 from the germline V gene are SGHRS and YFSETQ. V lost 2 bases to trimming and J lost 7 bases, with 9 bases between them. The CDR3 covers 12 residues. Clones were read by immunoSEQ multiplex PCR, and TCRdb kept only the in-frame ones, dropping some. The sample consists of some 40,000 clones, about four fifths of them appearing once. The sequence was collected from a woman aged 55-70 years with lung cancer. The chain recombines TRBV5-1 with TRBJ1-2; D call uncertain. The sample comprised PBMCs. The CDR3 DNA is TGCGCCAGCAGCTTTGGCCAGTTTGGCTACACCTTC. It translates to CASSFGQFGYTF.